The entry that follows covers one T cell receptor beta chain sequence. The antigen is undetermined. Using its own MiXCR run on the 5' RACE reads, TCRdb lists one record per CDR3 protein. The table shows roughly 160,000 distinct CDR3 sequences, with 13% occurring only once. The entry originates in a study of T-cell memory formation after mild COVID-19. At the level of the study: Largely donor-specific sequence clusters came from a couple of donors.

Study-wide findings and caveats: Later expanders leaned CD4+, whereas clones that contracted between day 15 and 85 were balanced CD4/CD8. Whether day 37 second-wave clones are SARS-CoV-2-specific was not confirmed.

Sequencing was performed on PBMCs or a T cell subset sorted from them (not recorded which). The sequence derives from a man younger than 35 who had mild COVID-19 (a few samples of this study predate the infection). Cell type and time point are not known.

DNA of the CDR3: TGTGCCACCAGTGATTATCGGACCGATCAGCCCCAGCATTTT. It codes for CATSDYRTDQPQHF. The chain recombines TRBV24-1 with TRBJ1-5; D is undetermined. V was clipped by 2 bases and J by 5 bases, with 9 bases between them. Germline lookup yields CDR1 KGHDR and CDR2 SFDVKD. The CDR3 loop spans 14 amino acids.